The 15 T cell receptor beta chains below were found in one sample sequenced in a study of memory CD4+ T cells and cytomegalovirus serostatus. Single viable CD3+CD4+CD8-CD45RO+ cells were sorted as the memory CD4+ T cells. Profiling relied on immunoSEQ multiplex PCR, and the TCRdb table lists in-frame clones only, not all of them. The repertoire holds about 45,000 clones, with about 73% as singletons. Material for sequencing was memory CD4+ T cells from blood. The receptors here all came from an adult in good health and CMV-seronegative.

V usage is TRBV4-2 and J usage is TRBJ1-1, with D possibly being TRBD1 (5 bases). The CDR3 loop spans 18 amino acids. V was clipped by 3 bases and J by 1 base, with 21 bases between them. Germline CDR1 LGHNA, CDR2 YNFKEQ. CDR3 sequence reads: CASSHSVGLQGRNTEAFF. The CDR3 coding sequence is TGTGCCAGCAGCCACTCGGTGGGACTCCAGGGACGGAACACTGAAGCTTTCTTT.

This chain connects TRBV27 to TRBJ1-6; TRBD1 agrees at 10 bases. This CDR3 has 15 amino acids. J lost 9 bases, V lost 5 bases, and 7 bases had no gene match. Germline-derived CDR1 and CDR2 are MNHEY and SMNVEV (reference sequence). CDR3 nucleotide sequence: TGTGCCAGCAGTAGGACAGGGGGTGATCGTTCACCCCTCCACTTT. Amino acids: CASSRTGGDRSPLHF.

This clone was seen once. The gene calls are TRBV6-1 and TRBJ1-1; 7 nucleotides agree with TRBD1. This CDR3 comprises 14 residues. Trimming removed 8 bases from V and 0 bases from J; junction bases left unmatched: 6. The germline V gene encodes CDR1 MNHNS and CDR2 SASEGT. The CDR3 is CASGQGGMNTEAFF. The CDR3 bases are TGTGCCAGCGGGCAGGGGGGAATGAACACTGAAGCTTTCTTT.

The chain carries TRBV27 and TRBJ2-7; D unclear. The germline gives CDR1 MNHEY, CDR2 SMNVEV (reference sequence). V lost 3 bases and J lost 1, with 7 bases in between. The CDR3 has 13 residues. CDR3 residues: CASSFDSSYEQYF. For the CDR3, the DNA is TGTGCCAGCAGTTTCGATAGTTCCTACGAGCAGTACTTC.

The chain has TRBV2 and TRBJ2-5, with 9 bases matching TRBD2. The germline gives CDR1 SNHLY, CDR2 FYNNEI. Trimming cost V 4 bases and J 5 bases; bases outside gene matches: 5. CDR3 size: 14 residues. CDR3 sequence reads: CASSVNSGGETQYF. For the CDR3, the DNA is TGTGCCAGCAGTGTTAACAGCGGGGGGGAGACCCAGTACTTC.

This clone has just a few counts. The chain joins TRBV30 to TRBJ1-6; 8 nucleotides agree with TRBD1. Germline CDR1 is GTSNPN and CDR2 is SVGIG (reference sequence). This CDR3 is built from 14 residues. After removal of 5 bases from V and 7 bases from J, the junction contained 7 bases not matched to a gene. The CDR3 loop is CAWGQGIWNSPLHF. For the CDR3, the DNA is TGTGCCTGGGGACAGGGTATTTGGAATTCACCCCTCCACTTT.

This chain connects TRBV5-8 to TRBJ1-2; possible D gene TRBD1, 5 bases. Germline V gene data show CDR1 as SGHTS and CDR2 as YDEGEE. Trimming left V 0 bases short and J 0 bases short, with 9 bases between. The CDR3 is 15 residues long. CDR3 region: CASSLEQASNYGYTF. Written as DNA, the CDR3 is TGTGCCAGCAGCTTGGAACAGGCGTCTAACTATGGCTACACCTTC.

J is TRBJ2-1 and V is TRBV27; 8 bases match TRBD2. CDR1 and CDR2 from the germline V gene are MNHEY and SMNVEV (reference sequence). The CDR3 consists of 20 residues. V trimming: 4 bases; J trimming: 12 bases; junction bases outside the gene matches: 29. The CDR3: CASSYFSGRVYNEPGSWQFF. CDR3 bases: TGTGCCAGCAGTTACTTCAGCGGGAGAGTCTACAATGAGCCGGGTAGTTGGCAGTTCTTC.

The rearrangement uses TRBV7-2 and TRBJ1-1; D possibly corresponds to TRBD1 (5 bases). Trimming pared 5 bases from V and 5 bases from J, leaving 21 bases between. Germline V gene sequence: CDR1 SGHTA, CDR2 FQGNSA. There are 16 residues in the CDR3. The CDR3 region is CASSGGGWVGGTEAFF. The CDR3 nucleotides read TGTGCCAGCAGCGGGGGGGGTTGGGTTGGTGGAACTGAAGCTTTCTTT.

J is TRBJ2-7 and V is TRBV6-6; perhaps D is TRBD1 or TRBD2 (6 bases each). CDR1 is MNHNY, CDR2 SVGAGI, per germline (reference sequence). The CDR3 is made up of 14 amino acids. Trimming left V 2 bases short and J 4 bases short, with 12 bases between. The CDR3 region has the DNA TGTGCCAGCAGTTACGACGGGGGCGTGTACGAGCAGTACTTC. Protein: CASSYDGGVYEQYF.

CDR3 nucleotides: TGTGCCAGCAGTTTCGGGGGAACAGGGGGCTCCTATAATTCACCCCTCCACTTT. Protein product: CASSFGGTGGSYNSPLHF. The J gene is TRBJ1-6, the V gene TRBV27; the match to TRBD1 covers 8 bases. Germline loops: CDR1 MNHEY, CDR2 SMNVEV (reference sequence). V lost 3 bases to trimming and J lost 0 bases; unmatched junction nucleotides: 7. The CDR3 is made up of 18 amino acids.

The V and J genes are TRBV30 and TRBJ1-5; D unclear. Germline V lookup: CDR1 GTSNPN, CDR2 SVGIG (reference sequence). Trimming shortened V by 3 bases and J by 0 bases, and 9 bases separated the two germline ends. CDR3 length equals 14 residues. The CDR3 DNA reads as TGTGCCTGGAGCCTAGACGGTAGCAATCAGCCCCAGCATTTT. It encodes CAWSLDGSNQPQHF. Drawing the rest from reference TRBV30 and TRBJ1-5, the complete variable domain is SQTIHQWPATLVQPVGSPLSLECTVEGTSNPNLYWYRQAAGRGLQLLFYSVGIGQISSEVPQNLSASRPQDRQFILSSKKLLLSDSGFYLCAWSLDGSNQPQHFGDGTRLSIL.

The gene calls are TRBV19 and TRBJ1-1; D gene unclear. V was clipped by 7 bases and J by 4 bases, with 16 bases between them. Germline V lookup: CDR1 LNHDA, CDR2 SQIVND (reference sequence). The CDR3 loop spans 14 amino acids. The CDR3 region has the DNA TGTGCCAGTAACCAAGACCCTGACATCACTGAAGCTTTCTTT. Residues: CASNQDPDITEAFF.

The chain is built from TRBV11-2 and TRBJ2-7; no clear D gene. From germline, CDR1 is SGHAT and CDR2 FQNNGV. V was pared by 0 bases and J by 4 bases, with 10 bases between. The CDR3 spans 14 residues. CDR3 in DNA: TGTGCCAGCAGCTTAGATGTCACCCTTTACGAGCAGTACTTC. This translates into CASSLDVTLYEQYF. Supplemented by reference TRBV11-2 and TRBJ2-7, the full variable domain reads EAGVAQSPRYKIIEKRQSVAFWCNPISGHATLYWYQQILGQGPKLLIQFQNNGVVDDSQLPKDRFSAERLKGVDSTLKIQPAKLEDSAVYLCASSLDVTLYEQYFGPGTRLTVT.

This chain connects TRBV19 to TRBJ1-2, with a tentative D call TRBD1 (5 bases). The CDR3 covers 15 residues. Trimming left V 8 bases short and J 4 bases short, with 20 bases between. Germline lookup yields CDR1 LNHDA and CDR2 SQIVND (reference sequence). DNA of the CDR3: TGTGCCAGTGGAACAGGTGGAGGAGGTAGCTATGGCTACACCTTC. This codes for CASGTGGGGSYGYTF.